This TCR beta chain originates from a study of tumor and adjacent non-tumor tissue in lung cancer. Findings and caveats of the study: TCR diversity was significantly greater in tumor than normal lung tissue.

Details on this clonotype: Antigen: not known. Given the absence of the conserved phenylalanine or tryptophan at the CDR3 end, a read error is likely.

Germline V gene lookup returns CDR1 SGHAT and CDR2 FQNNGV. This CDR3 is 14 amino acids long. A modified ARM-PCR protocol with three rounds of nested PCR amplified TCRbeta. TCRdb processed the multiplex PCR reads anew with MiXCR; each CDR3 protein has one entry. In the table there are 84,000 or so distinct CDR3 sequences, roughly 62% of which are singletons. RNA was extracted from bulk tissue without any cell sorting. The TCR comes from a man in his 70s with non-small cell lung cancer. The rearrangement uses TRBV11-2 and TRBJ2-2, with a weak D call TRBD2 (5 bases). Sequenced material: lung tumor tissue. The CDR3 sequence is CASTNAENTGELFV. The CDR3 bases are TGTGCTAGCACCAACGCCGAGAACACCGGGGAACTGTTTGTT.